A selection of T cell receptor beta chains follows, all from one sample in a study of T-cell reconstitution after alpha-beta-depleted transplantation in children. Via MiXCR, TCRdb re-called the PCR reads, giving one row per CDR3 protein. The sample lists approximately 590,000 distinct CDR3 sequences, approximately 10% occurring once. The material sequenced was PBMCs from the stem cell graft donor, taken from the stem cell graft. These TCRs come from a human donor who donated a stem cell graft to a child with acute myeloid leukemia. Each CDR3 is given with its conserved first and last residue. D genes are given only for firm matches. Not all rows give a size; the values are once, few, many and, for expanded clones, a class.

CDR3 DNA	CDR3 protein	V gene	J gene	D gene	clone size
TGCAGTGCTAGAGCGTTCAGGGAAACAGATACGCAGTATTTT	CSARAFRETDTQYF	TRBV20-1	TRBJ2-3	-	-
TGTGCCAGCAGCCCTCGGAGGGTCGGGGAGCTGTTTTTT	CASSPRRVGELFF	TRBV6-6	TRBJ2-2	-	-
TGTGCCAGCAGCGAGACCCCCGCGGGAGGGTTCGAGCAGTACTTC	CASSETPAGGFEQYF	TRBV9	TRBJ2-7	TRBD2	few
TGCAGCGGGACGGGACTGCTGAACACCGGGGAGCTGTTTTTT	CSGTGLLNTGELFF	TRBV29-1	TRBJ2-2	-	many
TGCAGCGTTGAAGATTCCGCCGGGAGCCTTCGTGAAGCTTTCTTT	CSVEDSAGSLREAFF	TRBV29-1	TRBJ1-1	-	-
TGTGCCAGCAGTGCCCTCTCCGGGCCCAAGGGACTGTTTTTT	CASSALSGPKGLFF	TRBV25-1	TRBJ1-4	-	many
TGTGCCAGCAGCCGTGGACGGAGCCAAGAGACCCAGTACTTC	CASSRGRSQETQYF	TRBV7-8	TRBJ2-5	-	few
TGCAGCGTTGATCTAGCGGGAGGCGGAGATACGCAGTATTTT	CSVDLAGGGDTQYF	TRBV29-1	TRBJ2-3	TRBD2	many
TGTGCCAGCAGCTTATACGCCGGTGGGGCAGATACGCAGTATTTT	CASSLYAGGADTQYF	TRBV7-9	TRBJ2-3	-	few
TGCGCCAGCAGCCAAGATCCGGCCCCCGGGGCTAATGAAAAACTGTTTTTT	CASSQDPAPGANEKLFF	TRBV4-3	TRBJ1-4	-	many
TGTGCCAGCAGTTTATCCAGGGAGCAGTTCTTC	CASSLSREQFF	TRBV12-3/TRBV12-4	TRBJ2-1	-	few
TGTGCCAGCAGCTCGTTTAGCGGAAGCTACGAGCAGTACTTC	CASSSFSGSYEQYF	TRBV13	TRBJ2-7	-	-
TGCGCCAGCAGCCAACGCGGACTAGCGGGAAGTTACGAGCAGTACTTC	CASSQRGLAGSYEQYF	TRBV4-1	TRBJ2-7	TRBD2	many
TGTGCCAGCAGCTTCCTACTAGCGGCAGATACGCAGTATTTT	CASSFLLAADTQYF	TRBV11-2	TRBJ2-3	TRBD2	many
TGCAGTGCACCCCGACAGCCCCAAGAGACCCAGTACTTC	CSAPRQPQETQYF	TRBV20-1	TRBJ2-5	-	few
TGTGCCAGCAGTCCCCTCTGGGGCGGGAGGGCCGAAGAGACCCAGTACTTC	CASSPLWGGRAEETQYF	TRBV27	TRBJ2-5	TRBD2	-
TGCGCCAGCAGCCAACTGCCGGGCAATCCTGAAGCTTTCTTT	CASSQLPGNPEAFF	TRBV4-3	TRBJ1-1	-	few
TGTGCCAGCAGTTTTACGGCCTATGGCTACACCTTC	CASSFTAYGYTF	TRBV12-3/TRBV12-4	TRBJ1-2	-	many
TGTGCCACCAGCAGTGGGCCGAACACTGAAGCTTTCTTT	CATSSGPNTEAFF	TRBV15	TRBJ1-1	-	few
TGTGCCAGCAGGCCCCGGGACAGGGGGCCCGCAACTAATGAAAAACTGTTTTTT	CASRPRDRGPATNEKLFF	TRBV6-1	TRBJ1-4	TRBD1	few
TGTGCCAGCAGTTCAATCGCGTCGGGACAGGGGAACTATGGCTACACCTTC	CASSSIASGQGNYGYTF	TRBV28	TRBJ1-2	TRBD1	few
TGCAGTGCCACATCGCGGGGGCGAAGATACAATGAGCAGTTCTTC	CSATSRGRRYNEQFF	TRBV20-1	TRBJ2-1	-	-
TGCAGCGTTGGTCCGGGGAGCTACAATGAGCAGTTCTTC	CSVGPGSYNEQFF	TRBV29-1	TRBJ2-1	-	many
TGTGCCAGCAGCCACTTTGGTCCTGGGGCCGGGGAGCTGTTTTTT	CASSHFGPGAGELFF	TRBV3-1	TRBJ2-2	-	few
TGTGCCAGCAGCTTAACTTGGGTCGGGGCAGATACGCAGTATTTT	CASSLTWVGADTQYF	TRBV7-6	TRBJ2-3	-	-
TGTGCCAGCAGCCAAATGGGTTACGAGCAGTACTTC	CASSQMGYEQYF	TRBV3-1	TRBJ2-7	-	few
TGTGCCAGCAGCGAAACGTTCCTTAGCGGGAGGACGACCGGGGAGCTGTTTTTT	CASSETFLSGRTTGELFF	TRBV3-1	TRBJ2-2	TRBD2	-
TGTGCCAGCAGCTTGTTCCAGGGTGGGTCGTCCTACGAGCAGTACTTC	CASSLFQGGSSYEQYF	TRBV5-6	TRBJ2-7	-	few
TGCGCCAGCAGCCACTCCGGGACTAGCGTCTACGAGCAGTACTTC	CASSHSGTSVYEQYF	TRBV4-3	TRBJ2-7	TRBD2	few
TGCGCCAGCAGCCCCATTGGCTTGGCGGGAGGGCCGGCGTCCTACAATGAGCAGTTCTTC	CASSPIGLAGGPASYNEQFF	TRBV5-1	TRBJ2-1	TRBD2	many
TGTGCCACCCAAAGGGGTGGCGGGGCCTCCTACGAGCAGTACTTC	CATQRGGGASYEQYF	TRBV6-1	TRBJ2-7	-	few
TGTGCCAGCAGCCAAGATGGAAGAGGGGGCTCAGAGACCCAGTACTTC	CASSQDGRGGSETQYF	TRBV3-1	TRBJ2-5	TRBD1	-
TGTGCCAGCAGCGGGAGGAACTCCTACGAGCAGTACTTC	CASSGRNSYEQYF	TRBV28	TRBJ2-7	TRBD2	-
TGCGCCAGCAGCTTGGGACAGATGAACACTGAAGCTTTCTTT	CASSLGQMNTEAFF	TRBV5-1	TRBJ1-1	-	many
TGTGCCGCTGAGGGAGGGCTATCCTACGAGCAGTACTTC	CAAEGGLSYEQYF	TRBV28	TRBJ2-7	TRBD2	few
TGTGCCAGCAGCTTAGGGGCGGGAAATCAAGAGACCCAGTACTTC	CASSLGAGNQETQYF	TRBV7-6	TRBJ2-5	-	many
TGTGCCAGCAGCAGCTGGGGTTCGGGACAGGCCTACGAGCAGTACTTC	CASSSWGSGQAYEQYF	TRBV7-2	TRBJ2-7	TRBD1	few
TGTGCCAGCAGCGACCCGGGACGAGACCAGGAGCATTTT	CASSDPGRDQEHF	TRBV28	TRBJ1-5	-	-
TGTGCCAGCAGACCAGGGGTCCAAGAGACCCAGTACTTC	CASRPGVQETQYF	TRBV6-1	TRBJ2-5	-	few
TGTGCCACCAGCAGAGATGGGGTGGGATCTGAGCAGTTCTTC	CATSRDGVGSEQFF	TRBV15	TRBJ2-1	-	-
TGCAGTGCTAGGGACACCTTCTCGAACACTGAAGCTTTCTTT	CSARDTFSNTEAFF	TRBV20-1	TRBJ1-1	-	many
TGTGCCAGCAGCTTGAGAGGTTCCCGGGCCGAGCAGTACTTC	CASSLRGSRAEQYF	TRBV5-6	TRBJ2-7	-	-
TGTGCCAGCAGAAGTTCCGGGACGATAACCTACAATGAGCAGTTCTTC	CASRSSGTITYNEQFF	TRBV6-2/TRBV6-3	TRBJ2-1	-	-
TGTGCCAGCAGTTTATCTGCTAGCGGGCAAGAGACCCAGTACTTC	CASSLSASGQETQYF	TRBV12-3/TRBV12-4	TRBJ2-5	TRBD2	many
TGTGCCTGGAGTGTAGACAGGGGCAATCAGCCCCAGCATTTT	CAWSVDRGNQPQHF	TRBV30	TRBJ1-5	TRBD1	-
TGTGCCTGGAGTATTAAGGGGTGGTCTTTCTTT	CAWSIKGWSFF	TRBV30	TRBJ1-1	-	many
TGCAGCGTTGATTCCAGGGAGGGCACCGGGGAGCTGTTTTTT	CSVDSREGTGELFF	TRBV29-1	TRBJ2-2	TRBD2	few
TGTGCCAGCAGCCAAGAAACAGGGATGGGGGCCTACGAGCAGTACTTC	CASSQETGMGAYEQYF	TRBV4-2	TRBJ2-7	-	few
TGTGCCAGCAGTTTATCGAGGGGTACCCGAAGGGACACTGAAGCTTTCTTT	CASSLSRGTRRDTEAFF	TRBV27	TRBJ1-1	-	-
TGTGCCAGCAGCCCAGTCCAGATGGGTGAAAAACTGTTTTTT	CASSPVQMGEKLFF	TRBV6-2/TRBV6-3	TRBJ1-4	-	few
TGTGCCAGCAGGGCTGGGACACATAAGCAGTACTTC	CASRAGTHKQYF	TRBV12-3/TRBV12-4	TRBJ2-7	-	many
TGTGCCAGCAGCCTGGGGACAGGGGCGATCCAAGAGACCCAGTACTTC	CASSLGTGAIQETQYF	TRBV7-6	TRBJ2-5	TRBD1	-
TGCAGTGCATGGGAGCGTAGCACAGATACGCAGTATTTT	CSAWERSTDTQYF	TRBV20-1	TRBJ2-3	-	many
TGTGCCATCAGTGAATCAGGGGTGGCAGATACGCAGTATTTT	CAISESGVADTQYF	TRBV10-3	TRBJ2-3	-	many
TGCGCCAGCAGCCAGGAGGGGACCTACAATGAGCAGTTCTTC	CASSQEGTYNEQFF	TRBV4-3	TRBJ2-1	-	many
TGCAGTGCTAGAGATCTCTCGACAGGGCCGAACACTGAAGCTTTCTTT	CSARDLSTGPNTEAFF	TRBV20-1	TRBJ1-1	TRBD1	many
TGTGCCAGCAGTTTGGGGACAGTTCGAGAGACCCAGTACTTC	CASSLGTVRETQYF	TRBV27	TRBJ2-5	TRBD1	few